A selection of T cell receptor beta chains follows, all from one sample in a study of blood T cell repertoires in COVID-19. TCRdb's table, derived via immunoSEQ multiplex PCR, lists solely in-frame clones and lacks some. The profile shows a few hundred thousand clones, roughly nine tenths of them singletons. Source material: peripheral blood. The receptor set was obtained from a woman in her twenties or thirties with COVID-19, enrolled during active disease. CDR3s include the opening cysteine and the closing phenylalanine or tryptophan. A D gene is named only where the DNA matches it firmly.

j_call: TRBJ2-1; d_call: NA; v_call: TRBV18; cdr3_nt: TGTGCCAGCTCACCACCGGGCGATGAGCAGTTCTTC; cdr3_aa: CASSPPGDEQFF
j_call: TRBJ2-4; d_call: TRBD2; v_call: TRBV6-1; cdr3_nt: TGTGCCAGCAGTGAAGAGGGCCTAGCGGGAGTCTCCAAAAACATTCAGTACTTC; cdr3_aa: CASSEEGLAGVSKNIQYF
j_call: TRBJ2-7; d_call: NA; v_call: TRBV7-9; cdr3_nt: TGTGCCAGCAGCTTAGTTGGGCCAGGGTCTTCTTACGAGCAGTACTTC; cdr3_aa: CASSLVGPGSSYEQYF
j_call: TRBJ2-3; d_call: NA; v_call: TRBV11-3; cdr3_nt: TGTGCCAGCAGCCCCCTAAGCAGCACAGATACGCAGTATTTT; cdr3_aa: CASSPLSSTDTQYF
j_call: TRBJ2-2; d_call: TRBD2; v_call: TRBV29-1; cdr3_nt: TGCAGCGTTGAAAAGCGGGAGGTCACCGGGGAGCTGTTTTTT; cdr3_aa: CSVEKREVTGELFF
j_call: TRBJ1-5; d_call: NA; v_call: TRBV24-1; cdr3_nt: TGTGCCACCAGTCCGCAGGGGTCTCAGCCCCAGCATTTT; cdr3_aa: CATSPQGSQPQHF
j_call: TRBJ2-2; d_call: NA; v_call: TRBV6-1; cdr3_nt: TGTGCCAGCAGATCGGAGACTAGAGGGTCCGGGGAGCTGTTTTTT; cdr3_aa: CASRSETRGSGELFF
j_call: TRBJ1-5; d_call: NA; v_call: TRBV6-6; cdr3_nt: TGTGCCAGCAGTTACGGCGGAGACAATCAGCCCCAGCATTTT; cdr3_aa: CASSYGGDNQPQHF
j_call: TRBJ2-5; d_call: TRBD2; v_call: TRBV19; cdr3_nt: TGTGCCAGTAGTATTAGCGGGAGGGTCCAAGAGACCCAGTACTTC; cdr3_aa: CASSISGRVQETQYF
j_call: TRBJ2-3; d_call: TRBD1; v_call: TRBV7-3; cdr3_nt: TGTGCCAGCAGCGCACTAGGACAGGGATTCACAGATACGCAGTATTTT; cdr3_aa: CASSALGQGFTDTQYF
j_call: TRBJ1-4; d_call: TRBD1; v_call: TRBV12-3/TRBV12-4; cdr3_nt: TGTGCCAGCAGTATCGAGACAGGGGTTAAACTGTTTTTT; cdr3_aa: CASSIETGVKLFF
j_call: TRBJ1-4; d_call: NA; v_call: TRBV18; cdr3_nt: TGTGCCAGCTCTCTACAGGGCGACCACAGATACTCTAATGAAAAACTGTTTTTT; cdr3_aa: CASSLQGDHRYSNEKLFF
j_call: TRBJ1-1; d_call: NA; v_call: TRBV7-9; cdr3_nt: TGTGCCAGCATCCCCCGGGAACAGTACGCTGAAGCTTTCTTT; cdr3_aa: CASIPREQYAEAFF
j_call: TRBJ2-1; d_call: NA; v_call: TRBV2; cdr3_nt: TGTGCCAGCAGTGGTCCTGGGCCTTACAATGAGCAGTTCTTC; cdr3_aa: CASSGPGPYNEQFF
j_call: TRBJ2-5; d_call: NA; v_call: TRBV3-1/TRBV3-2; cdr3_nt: TGTGCCAGCAGCCAAGATCCGACCGGGGCGGAGGGGACCCAGTACTTC; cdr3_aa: CASSQDPTGAEGTQYF
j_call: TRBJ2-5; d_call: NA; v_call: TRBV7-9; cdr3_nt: TGTGCCAGCAGCTTGGACTGGTCCCCGCAAGAGACCCAGTACTTC; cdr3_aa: CASSLDWSPQETQYF
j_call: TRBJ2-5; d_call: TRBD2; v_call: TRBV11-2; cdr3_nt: TGTGCCAGCAGCTTAGATCTGGCGGTACTAGCGGGAGAGGAGGAGACCCAGTACTTC; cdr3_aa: CASSLDLAVLAGEEETQYF
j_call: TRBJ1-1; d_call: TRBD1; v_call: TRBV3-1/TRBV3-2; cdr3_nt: TGTGCCAGCAGCCAAGTCGCAGGGGGGATGACTGAAGCTTTCTTT; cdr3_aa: CASSQVAGGMTEAFF
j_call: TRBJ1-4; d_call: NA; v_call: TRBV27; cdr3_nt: TGTGCCAGCGCGAATCCGGGGGAAAATGAAAAACTGTTTTTT; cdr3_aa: CASANPGENEKLFF
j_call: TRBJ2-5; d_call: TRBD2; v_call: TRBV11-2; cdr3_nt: TGTGCCAGCAGCCCCCTCGGGCTAGCGGGAGGGTTTACGGAGACCCAGTACTTC; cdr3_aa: CASSPLGLAGGFTETQYF
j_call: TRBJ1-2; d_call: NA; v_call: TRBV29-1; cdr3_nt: TGCAGCGTCTTTAGAGGGTACTATGGCTACACCTTC; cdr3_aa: CSVFRGYYGYTF
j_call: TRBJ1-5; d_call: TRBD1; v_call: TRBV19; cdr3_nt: TGTGCCTGTAACCCGGGACAGGGCAATCAGCCCCAGCATTTT; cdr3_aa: CACNPGQGNQPQHF
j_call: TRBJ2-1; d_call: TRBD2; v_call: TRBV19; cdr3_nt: TGTGCCAGTAGTGCCCCGGGACTAGGCGAAAATGAGCAGTTCTTC; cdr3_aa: CASSAPGLGENEQFF
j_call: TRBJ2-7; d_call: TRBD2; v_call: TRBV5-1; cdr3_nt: TGCGCCAGCAGTAGCGGGTTAGCCCTCTACGAGCAGTACTTC; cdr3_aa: CASSSGLALYEQYF
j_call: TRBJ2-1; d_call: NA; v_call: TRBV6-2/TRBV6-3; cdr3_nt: TGTGCCAGCAGTTACGTCGATGAGCAGTTCTTC; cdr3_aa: CASSYVDEQFF